The clone carrying this T cell receptor (beta chain) was seen many times. Its antigen is undetermined. This entry comes from a study of human T cells and chemical hapten exposure. General observations from the study: Compared to controls, expanded TCRs made significantly more large clusters of similar CDR3s.

Time point: patch test 2, 6 weeks after DPC sensitization. Treatment indicated: therapeutic diphenylcyclopropenone sensitization with weekly scalp DPC. Patients had alopecia, were aged 18 to 70, and were not pregnant. V was shortened by 1 base and J by 0 bases, with 9 bases between the two germline ends. The CDR3 has 15 residues. Germline assignment: CDR1 SEHNR and CDR2 FQNEAQ (reference sequence). Authors' analysis steps: Counts of TCRs in each sample centred on a median of about 95,000 and extended from around 25,000 to 690,000. TCRdb used MiXCR to reprocess the RACE reads, holding one entry per CDR3 protein. The V and J calls reflect TCRdb's pipeline rather than the authors' work. This table holds 65,000 to 95,000 distinct CDR3 sequences, about 6.3% found once.

J is TRBJ2-5 and V is TRBV7-9; tentatively, D is TRBD1 (6 bases). The clonotype comes from a woman in her twenties or thirties with alopecia areata. Some clones in this sample may be carry-over from other donors' samples. This specimen was whole blood, taken in connection with sensitization to the hapten diphenylcyclopropenone (DPC). CDR3 DNA: TGTGCCAGCAGCTTAGGGCAGGGGTACCAAGAGACCCAGTACTTC. It specifies CASSLGQGYQETQYF. Filled out from reference TRBV7-9 and TRBJ2-5, the complete variable domain reads DTGVSQNPRHKITKRGQNVTFRCDPISEHNRLYWYRQTLGQGPEFLTYFQNEAQLEKSRLLSDRFSAERPKGSFSTLEIQRTEQGDSAMYLCASSLGQGYQETQYFGPGTRLLVL.